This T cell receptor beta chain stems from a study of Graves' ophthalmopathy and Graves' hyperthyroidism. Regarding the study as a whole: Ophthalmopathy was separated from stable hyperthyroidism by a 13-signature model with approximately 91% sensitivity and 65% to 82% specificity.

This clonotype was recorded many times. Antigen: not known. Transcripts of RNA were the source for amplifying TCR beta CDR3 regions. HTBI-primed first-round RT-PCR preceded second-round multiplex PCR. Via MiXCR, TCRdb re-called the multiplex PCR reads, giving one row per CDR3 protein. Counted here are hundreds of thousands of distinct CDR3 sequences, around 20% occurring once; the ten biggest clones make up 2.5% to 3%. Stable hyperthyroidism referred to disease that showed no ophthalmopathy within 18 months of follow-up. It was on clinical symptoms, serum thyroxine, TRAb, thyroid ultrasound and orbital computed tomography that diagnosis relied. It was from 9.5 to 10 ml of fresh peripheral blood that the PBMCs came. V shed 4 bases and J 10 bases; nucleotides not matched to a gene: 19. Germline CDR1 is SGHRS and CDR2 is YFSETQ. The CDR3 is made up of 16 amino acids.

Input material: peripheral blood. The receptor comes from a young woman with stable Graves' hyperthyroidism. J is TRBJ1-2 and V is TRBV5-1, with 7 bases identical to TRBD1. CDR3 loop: CASSLYPGQRVRDYTF. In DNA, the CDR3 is TGCGCCAGCAGCCTATATCCGGGACAGAGAGTTCGTGACTACACCTTC. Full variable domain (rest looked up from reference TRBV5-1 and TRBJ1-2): KAGVTQTPRYLIKTRGQQVTLSCSPISGHRSVSWYQQTPGQGLQFLFEYFSETQRNKGNFPGRFSGRQFSNSRSEMNVSTLELGDSALYLCASSLYPGQRVRDYTFGSGTRLTVV.